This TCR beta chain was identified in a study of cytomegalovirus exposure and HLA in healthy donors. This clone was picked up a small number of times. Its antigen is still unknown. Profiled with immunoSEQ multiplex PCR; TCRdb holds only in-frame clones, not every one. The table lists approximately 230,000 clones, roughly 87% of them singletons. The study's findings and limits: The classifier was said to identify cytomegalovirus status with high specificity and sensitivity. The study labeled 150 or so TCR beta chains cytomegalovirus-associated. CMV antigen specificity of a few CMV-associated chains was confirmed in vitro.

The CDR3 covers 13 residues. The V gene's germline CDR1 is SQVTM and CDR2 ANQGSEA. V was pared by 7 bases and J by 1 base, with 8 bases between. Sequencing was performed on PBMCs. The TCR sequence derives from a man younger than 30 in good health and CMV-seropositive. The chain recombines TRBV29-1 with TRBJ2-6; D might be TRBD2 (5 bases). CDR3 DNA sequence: TGCAGCGCCCGGGAATCTGGGGCCAACGTCCTGACTTTC. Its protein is CSARESGANVLTF.